This T cell receptor beta chain originates from a study of CD8+CD57+ T cells in acquired aplastic anemia. For sequencing, patients were chosen who had shown expansion of CD8+CD57+ cells by flow cytometry. Per the germline V gene, CDR1 is ENHRY and CDR2 is SYGVKD. Trimming took 4 bases from V and 5 from J; bases not matched to a gene: 1. This CDR3 has 13 amino acids. Template material for TCR beta VDJ and CDR3 profiling consisted of genomic DNA. From the reads, TCRdb called clonotypes with MiXCR, one entry per CDR3 protein. The repertoire holds 100,000 to 150,000 distinct CDR3 sequences, with less than 50% as singletons. This clonotype was detected a few times.

This chain joins TRBV10-3 and TRBJ2-1, with 8 bases lining up with TRBD2. Material: sorted CD4+, CD8+, or CD8+CD57+ T cells (not recorded which) from PBMCs. The sequence was obtained from a human donor with aplastic anemia. CDR3 nucleotide sequence: TGTGCCATCAGTGCGGGACTAGACAATGAGCAGTTCTTC. Protein product: CAISAGLDNEQFF.